Shown below are 14 T cell receptor beta chains from a single sample sequenced in a study of metastatic and nonmetastatic thyroid tumors. Patients underwent thyroid surgery, and none had received any treatment before it. TCRdb reprocessed the PCR reads using MiXCR. The table has 9,500 to 15,000 clones, 31% seen once; the top ten hold less than 15%. Material for sequencing was tumor tissue. The origin of the receptors is a female donor with papillary thyroid cancer or a benign thyroid nodule (not recorded which). Some clones in this sample may be carry-over from other donors' samples.

This clone has a count of ten or more. This rearrangement joins TRBV7-2 to TRBJ1-1; D unresolved. Looked up from germline, CDR1 is SGHTA and CDR2 is FQGNSA. V gave up 1 base and J gave up 0 bases, with 9 bases separating them. The CDR3 covers 15 residues. The CDR3 sequence: CASSLGAGMNTEAFF. In DNA, the CDR3 is TGTGCCAGCAGCTTAGGGGCCGGGATGAACACTGAAGCTTTCTTT. The full variable domain, with the rest looked up from reference TRBV7-2 and TRBJ1-1, is GAGVSQSPSNKVTEKGKDVELRCDPISGHTALYWYRQSLGQGLEFLIYFQGNSAPDKSGLPSDRFSAERTGGSVSTLTIQRTQQEDSAVYLCASSLGAGMNTEAFFGQGTRLTVV.

Of note for this clone: A junction end diverges from the germline sequence, so it may reflect a read error. The chain recombines TRBV27 with TRBJ1-2; 9 bases fit TRBD1. This CDR3 spans 14 amino acids. The germline gives CDR1 MNHEY, CDR2 SMNVEV (reference sequence). For the CDR3, the DNA is TGTGCCAGCAGTTTACGGGGGACAGGGCAAGGCTACGTCTTC. This codes for CASSLRGTGQGYVF.

This clone ranks as medium-sized. The rearrangement uses TRBV6-2 or TRBV6-3 and TRBJ1-2, with 8 bases that match TRBD1. V lost 5 bases to trimming and J lost 8 bases; unmatched junction nucleotides: 7. The CDR3 consists of 13 residues. From germline, CDR1 is MNHEY and CDR2 SVGEGT. CDR3 region: CASSNDRGGGYTF. The CDR3 nucleotides are TGTGCCAGCAGTAACGACAGGGGTGGCGGCTACACCTTC.

CDR3 residues: CASSLALVGGYTEAFF. CDR3 sequence (DNA): TGTGCCAGCAGCTTGGCCCTTGTGGGAGGGTACACTGAAGCTTTCTTT. The chain joins TRBV5-8 to TRBJ1-1; no clear D gene. Per the germline V gene, CDR1 is SGHTS and CDR2 is YDEGEE. The germline V and J ends were trimmed by 0 bases and 3 bases, with 15 bases remaining between them. This CDR3 is 16 amino acids long.

By proportion, this clone is medium-sized (0.01 to 0.1%). The gene calls are TRBV6-4 and TRBJ1-2, with 11 bases identical to TRBD1. This CDR3 region has 15 residues. CDR1 and CDR2 (germline): MRHNA, SNTAGT. V lost 10 bases, J lost 8 bases, and 15 bases stayed unmatched. The CDR3 sequence: CAIPPPDRGRDGYTF. The CDR3 nucleotides read TGTGCCATCCCCCCGCCGGACAGGGGGCGAGACGGCTACACCTTC.

The V call is TRBV20-1, the J call TRBJ1-1; D is uncertain. The germline V and J ends were trimmed by 5 bases and 3 bases, with 22 bases remaining between them. Per germline, CDR1 DFQATT and CDR2 SNEGSKA (reference sequence). This CDR3 is 16 amino acids long. The CDR3 is CSAAPLVAELHTEAFF. CDR3 DNA sequence: TGCAGTGCTGCCCCCCTTGTGGCAGAGCTACACACTGAAGCTTTCTTT.

This clone has only one observation. This rearrangement joins TRBV20-1 to TRBJ1-3; no definite D call. Germline V gene data show CDR1 as DFQATT and CDR2 as SNEGSKA (reference sequence). This CDR3 spans 16 amino acids. CDR3 DNA: TGCATTGATTCCGGGAGTTTGAAATACTCTGGAAACACCATATATTTT. Translating gives CIDSGSLKYSGNTIYF.

This clone was picked up a small number of times. V is TRBV10-1 and J is TRBJ2-1, with a tentative D call TRBD1 (6 bases). V shed 4 bases and J shed 6 bases, with 16 bases lying between them. Germline CDR1 and CDR2: WNHNN and SYGVQD (reference sequence). This CDR3 is 15 amino acids long. Written as DNA, the CDR3 is TGCGCCAGCAGTGGGTGGTACAGGGCGGGCAATGAGCAGTTCTTC. Translated: CASSGWYRAGNEQFF.

This clone was seen once. The chain has TRBV11-3 and TRBJ2-3; no reliable D call. V lost 3 bases to trimming and J lost 4 bases, with 5 bases between them. Germline V gives CDR1 SGHNT, CDR2 YENEEA. The CDR3 has 12 amino acids. CDR3 loop: CASSLTPDTQYF. The CDR3 DNA reads as TGTGCCAGCAGCTTGACTCCAGATACGCAGTATTTT.

The V gene is TRBV3-1, the J gene TRBJ1-2; possible D gene TRBD1, 6 bases. Germline V gives CDR1 LGHDT, CDR2 YNNKEL (reference sequence). The V gene lost 2 bases and the J gene lost 6 bases, with 13 bases spanning the gap. This CDR3 has 14 residues. The CDR3 DNA follows: TGTGCCAGCAGCCAATTCTCAGGACAGAATGGCTACACCTTC. This translates into CASSQFSGQNGYTF.

The gene calls are TRBV20-1 and TRBJ1-4; the match to TRBD1 covers 7 bases. There are 16 residues in the CDR3. The junction had 16 bases not matched to a gene; V was cut back by 5 bases and J by 7 bases. Germline CDR1 and CDR2: DFQATT and SNEGSKA (reference sequence). The CDR3 DNA reads as TGCAGTGCTCTATCCGACAGGGATGGGTATAGTGAAAAACTGTTTTTT. The encoded protein is CSALSDRDGYSEKLFF.

This chain connects TRBV20-1 to TRBJ2-1; 10 nucleotides match TRBD2. The CDR3 has 14 amino acids. Germline values: CDR1 DFQATT, CDR2 SNEGSKA (reference sequence). J was trimmed by 8 bases and V by 6 bases; bases with no gene match: 10. CDR3 nucleotide sequence: TGCAGTGCGCCCTCTAGCGGGAGCCGCGATGAGCAGTTCTTC. Its protein is CSAPSSGSRDEQFF.

This clone is categorized as medium-sized. J is TRBJ1-1 and V is TRBV20-1, with TRBD1 as a possible D gene (6 bases). The CDR3 extends over 13 amino acids. Trimming cost V 6 bases and J 1 base, with 12 bases left between them. Germline V gives CDR1 DFQATT, CDR2 SNEGSKA (reference sequence). The CDR3 region has the DNA TGCAGTGCCCCCACAGGGCAGAACACTGAAGCTTTCTTT. Translating it yields CSAPTGQNTEAFF.

This clone has ten or more counts. The chain combines TRBV19 with TRBJ1-2; no reliable D call. CDR3 length: 12 amino acids. Trimming pared 10 bases from V and 2 bases from J, leaving 11 bases between. CDR1 LNHDA and CDR2 SQIVND come from the germline V gene (reference sequence). CDR3 in amino acids: CATLTTNYGYTF. The CDR3, as DNA: TGTGCCACCTTGACGACGAACTATGGCTACACCTTC. The entire variable domain, with the rest obtained from reference TRBV19 and TRBJ1-2, is as follows: DGGITQSPKYLFRKEGQNVTLSCEQNLNHDAMYWYRQDPGQGLRLIYYSQIVNDFQKGDIAEGYSVSREKKESFPLTVTSAQKNPTAFYLCATLTTNYGYTFGSGTRLTVV.